Listed here are 23 T cell receptor beta chains from one sample, sequenced in a study of PD-L1 blockade in urothelial cancer. The method was immunoSEQ multiplex PCR; TCRdb's version includes in-frame clones alone and lacks a portion of them. Of tens of thousands of clones listed, 87% are singletons. Time point specified: pretreatment peripheral blood. The source material was PBMCs, sampled around atezolizumab (anti-PD-L1) treatment. The receptors were sampled from a woman in her sixties or seventies with urothelial cancer.

This chain joins TRBV29-1 and TRBJ1-2; D remains ambiguous. Between the trimmed V and J ends, which lost 3 bases and 0 bases, there was a span of 8 bases. The CDR3 covers 13 residues. The germline V gene encodes CDR1 SQVTM and CDR2 ANQGSEA. The CDR3 region is CSVDQSANYGYTF. Written as DNA, the CDR3 is TGCAGCGTTGACCAGTCCGCTAACTATGGCTACACCTTC.

This chain uses TRBV9 with TRBJ2-5, with 7 bases identical to TRBD1. Germline V gives CDR1 SGDLS, CDR2 YYNGEE. The CDR3 runs 15 residues. The J segment lost 5 bases and the V segment lost 6 bases, leaving 13 bases of the junction unmatched. The CDR3 protein is CASTRGRGSSETQYF. CDR3 nucleotide sequence: TGTGCCAGCACCCGGGGCAGGGGGAGTTCGGAGACCCAGTACTTC.

The chain is built from TRBV28 and TRBJ2-3; TRBD1 might be the D (5 bases). The V gene's germline CDR1 is MDHEN and CDR2 SYDVKM. The CDR3 runs 13 residues. V gave up 1 base and J gave up 7 bases, with 9 bases separating them. The chain's CDR3 is CASSLFYRNTQYF. CDR3 DNA sequence: TGTGCCAGCAGTTTATTCTACAGGAATACGCAGTATTTT.

The chain couples TRBV18 to TRBJ2-7; TRBD1 is a possible D gene (5 bases). The CDR3 contains 17 residues. CDR1 and CDR2 (germline): KGHSH, LQKENI. V lost 3 bases and J 3 bases, leaving 21 bases between the germline ends. The CDR3 coding sequence is TGTGCCAGCTCACCCTCCAGGGCTACCTTCCTGCGCTACGAGCAGTACTTC. Residues: CASSPSRATFLRYEQYF.

V and J are TRBV19 and TRBJ1-5; 12 positions match TRBD1. CDR3 length: 15 residues. V gave up 4 bases and J gave up 6 bases; unmatched junction bases: 4. From germline, CDR1 is LNHDA and CDR2 SQIVND (reference sequence). CDR3 region: CASSTGQGAAQPQHF. The CDR3 nucleotides read TGTGCCAGTAGTACGGGACAGGGGGCGGCTCAGCCCCAGCATTTT.

The chain uses TRBV7-3 and TRBJ2-7; D is possibly TRBD1 (5 bases). The CDR3 has 13 amino acids. V was clipped by 4 bases and J by 7 bases, with 14 bases between them. The germline gives CDR1 SGHTA, CDR2 FQGTGA. In DNA form, the CDR3 reads TGTGCCAGCAGCTCCGTGGGGCCTGGTGAGCAGTACTTC. Translation gives CASSSVGPGEQYF.

The V call is TRBV6-4, the J call TRBJ1-6; TRBD1 matches 8 bases. The germline V gene has CDR1 MRHNA and CDR2 SNTAGT. The CDR3 is made up of 14 amino acids. J lost 10 bases, V lost 6 bases, and 8 bases had no gene match. The CDR3 is CASSWTGQGSPLHF. CDR3 nucleotide sequence: TGTGCCAGCAGCTGGACAGGGCAGGGGTCACCCCTCCACTTT.

The CDR3 loop is CASRGSRGYEQYF. For the CDR3, the DNA is TGCGCCAGCAGAGGGAGCAGGGGCTACGAGCAGTACTTC. The gene calls are TRBV5-1 and TRBJ2-7, with D possibly matching TRBD1 (6 bases). Trimming removed 5 bases from V and 3 bases from J, with 12 bases in between. Germline CDR1 SGHRS, CDR2 YFSETQ. The CDR3 contains 13 residues. The complete variable domain, with remaining parts taken from reference TRBV5-1 and TRBJ2-7, reads KAGVTQTPRYLIKTRGQQVTLSCSPISGHRSVSWYQQTPGQGLQFLFEYFSETQRNKGNFPGRFSGRQFSNSRSEMNVSTLELGDSALYLCASRGSRGYEQYFGPGTRLTVT.

The CDR3 spells CASSPRDRAANTEAFF. For the CDR3, the DNA is TGCGCCAGCAGCCCGCGGGACAGGGCCGCTAACACTGAAGCTTTCTTT. The chain is built from TRBV4-1 and TRBJ1-1; TRBD1 matches at 9 bases. This CDR3 has 16 residues. The germline V gene encodes CDR1 MGHRA and CDR2 YSYEKL. With V trimmed by 4 bases and J by 2 bases, 8 bases remained unmatched.

The count of this clone is one. This chain connects TRBV5-1 to TRBJ1-3, with a tentative D call TRBD1 (5 bases). V lost 0 bases and J lost 0, with 10 bases in between. The germline V gene encodes CDR1 SGHRS and CDR2 YFSETQ. The CDR3 covers 16 residues. CDR3 sequence (DNA): TGCGCCAGCAGCTTGGGGGACTCTGGCTCTGGAAACACCATATATTTT. It specifies CASSLGDSGSGNTIYF.

J is TRBJ1-1 and V is TRBV2; D gene unclear. The V gene lost 7 bases and the J gene lost 4 bases, with 10 bases spanning the gap. CDR1 and CDR2 (germline): SNHLY, FYNNEI. This CDR3 contains 12 residues. The CDR3 DNA sequence: TGTGCCAGCACCCAGTCCTCCACTGAAGCTTTCTTT. Protein sequence: CASTQSSTEAFF.

CDR3 bases: TGTGCCAGCAGTTACCGGGGAAACGAAAAACTGTTTTTT. Residues: CASSYRGNEKLFF. This chain connects TRBV6-6 to TRBJ1-4; D gene uncertain. This CDR3 contains 13 residues. The V end was cut by 2 bases, the J end by 8 bases, with 9 bases between. Germline V gene sequence: CDR1 MNHNY, CDR2 SVGAGI (reference sequence).

J is TRBJ2-5 and V is TRBV5-1; TRBD2 agrees at 7 bases. Unmatched junction bases numbered 5, after V lost 7 bases and J lost 2 bases. The CDR3 extends over 13 amino acids. Germline CDR1 reads SGHRS; CDR2 reads YFSETQ. CDR3 DNA sequence: TGCGCCAGCGGGGAGGGAGGGCAAGAGACCCAGTACTTC. Its protein is CASGEGGQETQYF.

This clone was picked up a small number of times. The V gene is TRBV5-1, the J gene TRBJ2-7; TRBD2 might be the D (7 bases). The germline V and J ends were trimmed by 0 bases and 7 bases, with 11 bases remaining between them. Germline V CDR1 and CDR2: SGHRS, YFSETQ. The CDR3 covers 13 residues. The CDR3 protein is CASSLEGGGEQYF. CDR3 sequence (DNA): TGCGCCAGCAGCTTGGAAGGGGGGGGAGAGCAGTACTTC.

This clone was observed a single time. This rearrangement joins TRBV11-2 to TRBJ2-1; 9 nucleotides align to TRBD2. Trimming cost V 7 bases and J 0 bases; bases outside gene matches: 4. The CDR3 extends over 15 amino acids. Per germline, CDR1 SGHAT and CDR2 FQNNGV. Here the CDR3 reads CASMGGRASYNEQFF. The CDR3 DNA sequence: TGTGCCAGCATGGGCGGGAGGGCCTCCTACAATGAGCAGTTCTTC.

The J gene is TRBJ2-7, the V gene TRBV2; 8 positions match TRBD1. Germline trimming cut 8 bases from V and 6 bases from J; bases unmatched to any gene: 6. This CDR3 spans 12 amino acids. Germline V gene sequence: CDR1 SNHLY, CDR2 FYNNEI. CDR3 DNA: TGTGCCAGCGGACAGGGAATGGTCGAGCAGTACTTC. This translates into CASGQGMVEQYF.

The chain has TRBV2 and TRBJ1-2; D gene uncertain. This CDR3 spans 13 amino acids. The germline V gene encodes CDR1 SNHLY and CDR2 FYNNEI. Trimming took 0 bases from V and 4 from J, leaving 6 bases between them. CDR3 amino acids: CASSEAASYGYTF. The CDR3 DNA sequence: TGTGCCAGCAGTGAAGCGGCTTCCTATGGCTACACCTTC.

The chain is built from TRBV11-2 and TRBJ2-7; 10 bases map to TRBD2. The CDR3 consists of 16 residues. CDR1 and CDR2 from the germline V gene are SGHAT and FQNNGV. The V and J ends lost 3 bases and 2 bases, in that order; junction bases with no gene match: 7. The CDR3 reads CASSLKLAGLPYEQYF. CDR3 sequence (DNA): TGTGCCAGCAGCTTGAAACTAGCGGGACTCCCCTACGAGCAGTACTTC.

The rearrangement uses TRBV15 and TRBJ2-1, with a weak D call TRBD2 (5 bases). This CDR3 region has 17 residues. Germline CDR1 is LNHNV and CDR2 is YYDKDF (reference sequence). V lost 5 bases to trimming and J lost 0 bases, with 17 bases between them. In DNA form, the CDR3 reads TGTGCCACCAGCGGAAAAAAGCGAGGGAGCTCCTACAATGAGCAGTTCTTC. Translated, it gives CATSGKKRGSSYNEQFF. Using reference TRBV15 and TRBJ2-1 for the parts outside the CDR3, the full variable domain is DAMVIQNPRYQVTQFGKPVTLSCSQTLNHNVMYWYQQKSSQAPKLLFHYYDKDFNNEADTPDNFQSRRPNTSFCFLDIRSPGLGDTAMYLCATSGKKRGSSYNEQFFGPGTRLTVL.

V and J are TRBV9 and TRBJ2-7, with TRBD1 as a possible D gene (5 bases). Germline V CDR1 and CDR2: SGDLS, YYNGEE. This CDR3 comprises 14 residues. The V and J ends lost 0 bases and 1 base respectively, with 8 bases between them. The CDR3 protein is CASSVGSGSYEQYF. CDR3 coding DNA: TGTGCCAGCAGCGTAGGCTCAGGGTCCTACGAGCAGTACTTC.

The chain recombines TRBV7-2 with TRBJ1-5; D ambiguous. Germline lookup yields CDR1 SGHTA and CDR2 FQGNSA. The V gene lost 4 bases and the J gene lost 4 bases, with 8 bases spanning the gap. CDR3 size: 13 residues. CDR3 residues: CASSWQANQPQHF. Written as DNA, the CDR3 is TGTGCCAGCAGCTGGCAGGCAAATCAGCCCCAGCATTTT.

This clone was found a few times. The chain carries TRBV5-1 and TRBJ1-2, with D possibly matching TRBD1 (5 bases). CDR3 size: 13 residues. Per germline, CDR1 SGHRS and CDR2 YFSETQ. V was pared by 1 base and J by 7 bases, with 11 bases between. The CDR3 loop is CASSLTDNIGYTF. The CDR3, as DNA: TGCGCCAGCAGCTTGACGGACAATATTGGCTACACCTTC.

V and J are TRBV7-9 and TRBJ2-7; 7 nucleotides agree with TRBD1. This CDR3 has 15 amino acids. The germline gives CDR1 SEHNR, CDR2 FQNEAQ (reference sequence). Trimming at V came to 5 bases and at J to 1 base, leaving 8 bases not matched to a gene. The CDR3 DNA sequence: TGTGCCAGCAGCCCGCCGGGACAGCCTTCCTACGAGCAGTACTTC. Translation gives CASSPPGQPSYEQYF.